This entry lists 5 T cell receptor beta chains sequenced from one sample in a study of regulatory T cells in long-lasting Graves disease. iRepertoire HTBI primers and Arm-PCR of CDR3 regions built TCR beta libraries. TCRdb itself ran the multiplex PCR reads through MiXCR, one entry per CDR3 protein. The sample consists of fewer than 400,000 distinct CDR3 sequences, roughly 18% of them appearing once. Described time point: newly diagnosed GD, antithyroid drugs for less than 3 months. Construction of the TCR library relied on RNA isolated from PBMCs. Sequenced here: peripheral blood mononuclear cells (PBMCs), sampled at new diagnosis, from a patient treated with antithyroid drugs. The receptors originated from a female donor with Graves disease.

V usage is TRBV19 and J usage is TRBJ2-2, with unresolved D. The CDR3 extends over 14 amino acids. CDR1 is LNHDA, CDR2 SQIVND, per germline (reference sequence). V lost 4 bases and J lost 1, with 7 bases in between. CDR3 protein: CASSKGRNTGELFF. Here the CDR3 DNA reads TGTGCCAGTAGTAAGGGAAGGAACACCGGGGAGCTGTTTTTT.

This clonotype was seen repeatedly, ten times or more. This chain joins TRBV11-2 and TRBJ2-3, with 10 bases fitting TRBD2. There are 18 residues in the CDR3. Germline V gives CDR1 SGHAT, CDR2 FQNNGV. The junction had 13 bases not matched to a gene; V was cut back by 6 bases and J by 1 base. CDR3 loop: CASSSYTSGMEGTDTQYF. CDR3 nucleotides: TGTGCCAGCAGTTCCTACACTAGCGGGATGGAGGGCACAGATACGCAGTATTTT. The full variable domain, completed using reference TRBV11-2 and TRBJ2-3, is EAGVAQSPRYKIIEKRQSVAFWCNPISGHATLYWYQQILGQGPKLLIQFQNNGVVDDSQLPKDRFSAERLKGVDSTLKIQPAKLEDSAVYLCASSSYTSGMEGTDTQYFGPGTRLTVL.

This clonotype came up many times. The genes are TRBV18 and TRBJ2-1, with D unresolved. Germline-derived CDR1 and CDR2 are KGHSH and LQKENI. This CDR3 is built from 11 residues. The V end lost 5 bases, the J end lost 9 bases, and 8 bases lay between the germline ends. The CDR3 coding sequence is TGTGCCAGCTCATCCGGGCGTGAGCAGTTCTTC. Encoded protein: CASSSGREQFF.

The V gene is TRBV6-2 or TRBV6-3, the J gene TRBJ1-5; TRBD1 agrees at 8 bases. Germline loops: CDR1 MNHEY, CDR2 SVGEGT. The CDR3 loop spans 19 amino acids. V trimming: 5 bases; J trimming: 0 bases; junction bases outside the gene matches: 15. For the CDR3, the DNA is TGTGCCAGCAGTGAAAGGGTAGGGGGGGGACAGGCTAGCAATCAGCCCCAGCATTTT. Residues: CASSERVGGGQASNQPQHF.

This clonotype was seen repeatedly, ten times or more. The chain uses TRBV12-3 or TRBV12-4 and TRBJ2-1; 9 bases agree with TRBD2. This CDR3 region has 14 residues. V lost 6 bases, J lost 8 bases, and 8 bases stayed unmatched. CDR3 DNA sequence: TGTGCCAGCAGATCCTTAGCGGGAGTTTATGAGCAGTTCTTC. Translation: CASRSLAGVYEQFF.